Sequencing of this TCR beta chain was carried out in a study of Ad26.COV2.S vaccination and SARS-CoV-2 variants. Data came from immunoSEQ multiplex PCR; TCRdb stores just in-frame clones and leaves some out. The repertoire holds some 450,000 clones, with roughly 87% as singletons. The sample's treatment: roughly 18 received Ad26.COV2.S at low or high dose, single or two shots; 5 received placebo; per-sample allocation not given. Sampling took place 63 days after the first vaccine or placebo injection. This CDR3 region has 17 residues. The TCR originated in a person aged 18 to 59 who received the Ad26.COV2.S COVID-19 vaccine or a placebo. The chain recombines TRBV21-1 with TRBJ1-5; the table's D call of TRBD1 was not tested on the DNA. TRBV21-1 is termed a pseudogene. Material: peripheral blood, obtained in a trial of Ad26.COV2.S vaccine versus placebo. This chain's CDR3 is CASSFRPTTGNNQPQHF. The CDR3 DNA reads TGTGCCAGCAGCTTCCGCCCTACGACAGGGAATAATCAGCCCCAGCATTTT.